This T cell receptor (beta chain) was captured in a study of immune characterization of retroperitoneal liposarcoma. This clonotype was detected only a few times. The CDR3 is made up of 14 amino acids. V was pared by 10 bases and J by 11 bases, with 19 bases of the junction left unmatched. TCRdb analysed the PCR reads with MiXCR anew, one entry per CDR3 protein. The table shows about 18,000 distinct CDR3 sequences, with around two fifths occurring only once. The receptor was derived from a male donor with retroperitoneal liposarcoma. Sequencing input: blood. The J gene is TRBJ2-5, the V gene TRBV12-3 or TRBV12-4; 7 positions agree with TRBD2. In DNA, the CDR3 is TGTGCCACCCGATTAGCGGGCTTTAACAATGAGCAGTACTTC. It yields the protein CATRLAGFNNEQYF.